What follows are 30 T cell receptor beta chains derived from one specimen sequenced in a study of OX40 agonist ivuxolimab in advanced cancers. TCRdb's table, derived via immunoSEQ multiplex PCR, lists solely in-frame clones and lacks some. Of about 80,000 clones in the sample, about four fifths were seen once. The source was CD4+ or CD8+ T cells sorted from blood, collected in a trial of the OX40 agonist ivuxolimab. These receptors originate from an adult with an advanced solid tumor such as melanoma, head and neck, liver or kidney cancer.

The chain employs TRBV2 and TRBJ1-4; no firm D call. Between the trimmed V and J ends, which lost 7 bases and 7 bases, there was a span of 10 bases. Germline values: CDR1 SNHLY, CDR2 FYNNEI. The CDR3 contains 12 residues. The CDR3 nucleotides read TGTGCCAGCACAGACGAGGGTGAAAAACTGTTTTTT. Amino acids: CASTDEGEKLFF.

The CDR3 nucleotides read TGCGCCAGCAGCCAAGGGGCGGATACCTACGAGCAGTACTTC. It translates to CASSQGADTYEQYF. The chain couples TRBV4-3 to TRBJ2-7, with D uncertain. CDR3 length: 14 residues. Germline V gene sequence: CDR1 LGHNA, CDR2 YSLEER. V gave up 1 base and J gave up 2 bases, with 9 bases separating them.

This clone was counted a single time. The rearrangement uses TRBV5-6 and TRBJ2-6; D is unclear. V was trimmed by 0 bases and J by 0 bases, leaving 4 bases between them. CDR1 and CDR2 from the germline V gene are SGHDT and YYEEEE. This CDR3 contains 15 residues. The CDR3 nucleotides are TGTGCCAGCAGCTTGGGGGCCTCTGGGGCCAACGTCCTGACTTTC. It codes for CASSLGASGANVLTF.

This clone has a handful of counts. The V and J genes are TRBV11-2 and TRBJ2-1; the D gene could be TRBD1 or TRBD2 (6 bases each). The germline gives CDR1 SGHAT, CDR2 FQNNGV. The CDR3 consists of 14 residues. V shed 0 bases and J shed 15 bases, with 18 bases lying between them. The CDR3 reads CASSLDPGGPRPFF. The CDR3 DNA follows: TGTGCCAGCAGCTTAGATCCCGGGGGCCCCCGCCCGTTCTTC.

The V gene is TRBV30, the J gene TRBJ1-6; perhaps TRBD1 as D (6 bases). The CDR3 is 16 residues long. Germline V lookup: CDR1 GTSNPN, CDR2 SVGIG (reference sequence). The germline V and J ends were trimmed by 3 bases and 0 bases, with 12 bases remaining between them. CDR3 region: CAWSLTGVSYNSPLHF. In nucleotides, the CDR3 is TGTGCCTGGAGCCTGACAGGCGTCTCCTATAATTCACCCCTCCACTTT.

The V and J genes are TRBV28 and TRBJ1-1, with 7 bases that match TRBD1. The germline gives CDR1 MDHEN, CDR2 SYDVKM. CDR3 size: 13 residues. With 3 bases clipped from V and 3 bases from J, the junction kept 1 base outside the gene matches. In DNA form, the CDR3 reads TGTGCCAGCAGTTTGGACAGGTACACTGAAGCTTTCTTT. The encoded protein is CASSLDRYTEAFF.

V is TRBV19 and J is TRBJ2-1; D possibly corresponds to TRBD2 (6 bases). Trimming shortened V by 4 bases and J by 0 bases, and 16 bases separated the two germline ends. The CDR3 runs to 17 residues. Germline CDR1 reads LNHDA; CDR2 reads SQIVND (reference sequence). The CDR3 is CASSTQAGTSSYNEQFF. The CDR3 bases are TGTGCCAGTAGTACCCAAGCGGGTACTAGCTCCTACAATGAGCAGTTCTTC.

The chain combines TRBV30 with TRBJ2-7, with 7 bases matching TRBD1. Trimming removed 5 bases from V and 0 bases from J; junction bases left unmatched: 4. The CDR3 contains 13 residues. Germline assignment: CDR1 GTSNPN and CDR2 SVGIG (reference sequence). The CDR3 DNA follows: TGTGCCTGGGGCCAGGGGGACTCCTACGAGCAGTACTTC. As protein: CAWGQGDSYEQYF.

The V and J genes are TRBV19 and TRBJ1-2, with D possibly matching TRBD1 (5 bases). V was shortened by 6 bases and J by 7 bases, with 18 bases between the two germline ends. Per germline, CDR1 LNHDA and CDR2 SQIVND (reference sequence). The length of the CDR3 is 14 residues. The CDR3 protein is CASRERQRTSGYTF. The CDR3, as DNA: TGTGCCAGTAGAGAAAGACAGAGGACCTCTGGCTACACCTTC.

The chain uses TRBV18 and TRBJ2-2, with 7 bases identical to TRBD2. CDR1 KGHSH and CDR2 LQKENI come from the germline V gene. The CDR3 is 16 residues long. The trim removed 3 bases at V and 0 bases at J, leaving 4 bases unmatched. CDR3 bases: TGTGCCAGCTCACCGGGAGGGTTTACGAACACCGGGGAGCTGTTTTTT. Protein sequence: CASSPGGFTNTGELFF.

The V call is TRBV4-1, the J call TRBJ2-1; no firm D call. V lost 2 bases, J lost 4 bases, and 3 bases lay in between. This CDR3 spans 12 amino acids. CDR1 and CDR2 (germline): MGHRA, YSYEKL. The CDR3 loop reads CASSQSYNEQFF. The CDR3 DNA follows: TGCGCCAGCAGCCAAAGTTACAATGAGCAGTTCTTC.

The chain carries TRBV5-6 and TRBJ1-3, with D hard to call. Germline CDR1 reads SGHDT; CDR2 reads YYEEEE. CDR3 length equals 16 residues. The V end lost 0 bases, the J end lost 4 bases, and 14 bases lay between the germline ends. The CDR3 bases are TGTGCCAGCAGCTTGGCCGTGGATTCGAAAGGAAACACCATATATTTT. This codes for CASSLAVDSKGNTIYF. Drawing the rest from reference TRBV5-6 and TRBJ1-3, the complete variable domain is DAGVTQSPTHLIKTRGQQVTLRCSPKSGHDTVSWYQQALGQGPQFIFQYYEEEERQRGNFPDRFSGHQFPNYSSELNVNALLLGDSALYLCASSLAVDSKGNTIYFGEGSWLTVV.

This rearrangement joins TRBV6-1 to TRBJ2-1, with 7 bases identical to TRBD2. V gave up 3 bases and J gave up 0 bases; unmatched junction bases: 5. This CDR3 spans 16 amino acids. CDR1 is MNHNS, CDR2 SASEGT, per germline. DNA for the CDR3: TGTGCCAGCAGTGAGGGACTACTACCCTCCTACAATGAGCAGTTCTTC. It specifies CASSEGLLPSYNEQFF.

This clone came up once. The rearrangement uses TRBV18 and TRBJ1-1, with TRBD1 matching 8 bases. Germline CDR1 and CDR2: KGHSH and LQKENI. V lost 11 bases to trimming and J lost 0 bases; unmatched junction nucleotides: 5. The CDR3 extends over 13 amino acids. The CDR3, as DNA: TGTGCCGGCGGACAGGGAATGAACACTGAAGCTTTCTTT. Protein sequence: CAGGQGMNTEAFF. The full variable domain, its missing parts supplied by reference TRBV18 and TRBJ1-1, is NAGVMQNPRHLVRRRGQEARLRCSPMKGHSHVYWYRQLPEEGLKFMVYLQKENIIDESGMPKERFSAEFPKEGPSILRIQQVVRGDSAAYFCAGGQGMNTEAFFGQGTRLTVV.

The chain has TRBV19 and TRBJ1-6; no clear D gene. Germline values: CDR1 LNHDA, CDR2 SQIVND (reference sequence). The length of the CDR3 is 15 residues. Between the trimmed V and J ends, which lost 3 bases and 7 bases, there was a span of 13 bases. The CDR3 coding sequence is TGTGCCAGTAGTATCCAGAGCCCTGGGAATTCACCCCTCCACTTT. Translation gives CASSIQSPGNSPLHF.

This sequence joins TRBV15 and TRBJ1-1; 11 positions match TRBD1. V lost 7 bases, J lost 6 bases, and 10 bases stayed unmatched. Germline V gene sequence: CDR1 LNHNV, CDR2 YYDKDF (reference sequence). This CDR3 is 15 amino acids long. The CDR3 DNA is TGTGCCACCACCTCGCCCGGGACAGGGGGGTCTGAAGCTTTCTTT. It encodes CATTSPGTGGSEAFF.

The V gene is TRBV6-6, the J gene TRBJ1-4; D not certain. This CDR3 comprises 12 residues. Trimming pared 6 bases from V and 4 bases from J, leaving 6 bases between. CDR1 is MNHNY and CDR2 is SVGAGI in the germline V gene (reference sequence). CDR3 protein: CASSEVNEKLFF. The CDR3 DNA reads TGTGCCAGCAGCGAGGTTAATGAAAAACTGTTTTTT.

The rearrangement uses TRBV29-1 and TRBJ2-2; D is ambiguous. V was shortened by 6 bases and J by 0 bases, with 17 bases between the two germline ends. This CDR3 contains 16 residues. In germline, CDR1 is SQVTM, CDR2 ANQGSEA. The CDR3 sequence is CSVPASRATNTGELFF. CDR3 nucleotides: TGCAGCGTCCCCGCTAGTAGGGCCACGAACACCGGGGAGCTGTTTTTT.

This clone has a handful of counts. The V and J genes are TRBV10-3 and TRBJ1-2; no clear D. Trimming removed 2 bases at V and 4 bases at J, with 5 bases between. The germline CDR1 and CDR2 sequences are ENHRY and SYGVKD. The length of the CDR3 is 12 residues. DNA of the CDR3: TGTGCCATCAGTGAGACAGCCTATGGCTACACCTTC. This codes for CAISETAYGYTF.

The CDR3 DNA is TGTGGAGGGGGCACCACTCTCTATGGCTACACCTTC. Its protein product is CGGGTTLYGYTF. The genes are TRBV2 and TRBJ1-2, with TRBD1 identical over 7 bases. Germline CDR1 and CDR2: SNHLY and FYNNEI. The CDR3 has 12 residues.

The CDR3 DNA reads TGTGCCAGTCCCCCTGTGGGGGTCGAGAACACTGAAGCTTTCTTT. Translating it yields CASPPVGVENTEAFF. The chain combines TRBV19 with TRBJ1-1; D may be TRBD1 (5 bases). Per germline, CDR1 LNHDA and CDR2 SQIVND (reference sequence). The ends were cut back, 8 bases at V and 1 base at J, with 17 bases in the middle. The length of the CDR3 is 15 residues.

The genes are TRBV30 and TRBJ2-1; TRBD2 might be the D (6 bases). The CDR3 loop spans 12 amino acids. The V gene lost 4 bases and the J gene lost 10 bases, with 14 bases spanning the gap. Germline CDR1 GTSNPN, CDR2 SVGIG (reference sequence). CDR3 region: CAWIPTGVEQFF. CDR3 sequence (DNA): TGTGCCTGGATTCCCACGGGAGTCGAGCAGTTCTTC.

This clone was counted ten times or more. The CDR3: CASSLSGGTEAFF. For the CDR3, the DNA is TGTGCCAGCAGCCTGAGCGGGGGAACTGAAGCTTTCTTT. V is TRBV7-2 and J is TRBJ1-1; possibly TRBD1 for D (5 bases). Trimming pared 5 bases from V and 5 bases from J, leaving 12 bases between. Germline V gene sequence: CDR1 SGHTA, CDR2 FQGNSA. This CDR3 has 13 residues.

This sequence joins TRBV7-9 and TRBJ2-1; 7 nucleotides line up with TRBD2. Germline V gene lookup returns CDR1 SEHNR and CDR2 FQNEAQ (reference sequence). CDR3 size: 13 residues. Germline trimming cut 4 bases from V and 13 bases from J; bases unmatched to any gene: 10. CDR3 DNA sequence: TGTGCCAGCAGCTCTTGGCGGGAGCAGCTTCAGTTCTTC. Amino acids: CASSSWREQLQFF.

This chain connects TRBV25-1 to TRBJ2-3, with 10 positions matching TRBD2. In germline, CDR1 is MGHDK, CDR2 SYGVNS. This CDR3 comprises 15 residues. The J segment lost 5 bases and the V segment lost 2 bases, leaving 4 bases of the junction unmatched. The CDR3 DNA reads TGTGCCAGCAGTGAAGCGGCTAGCGGGAGAGATACGCAGTATTTT. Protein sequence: CASSEAASGRDTQYF.

DNA for the CDR3: TGCGCCAGCAGTGAGTGGAAGACAGGGCTAGAGACCCAGTACTTC. It encodes CASSEWKTGLETQYF. This chain uses TRBV10-1 with TRBJ2-5, with 7 bases that match TRBD1. The CDR3 runs to 15 residues. The V and J ends lost 1 base and 4 bases, in that order; junction bases with no gene match: 6. The V gene's germline CDR1 is WNHNN and CDR2 SYGVQD (reference sequence).

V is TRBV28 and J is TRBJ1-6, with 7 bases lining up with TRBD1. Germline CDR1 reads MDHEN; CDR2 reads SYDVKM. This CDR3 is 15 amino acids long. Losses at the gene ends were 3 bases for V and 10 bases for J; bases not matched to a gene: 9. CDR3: CASSLTGTKGSPLHF. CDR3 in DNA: TGTGCCAGCAGTTTGACAGGGACTAAGGGGTCACCCCTCCACTTT.

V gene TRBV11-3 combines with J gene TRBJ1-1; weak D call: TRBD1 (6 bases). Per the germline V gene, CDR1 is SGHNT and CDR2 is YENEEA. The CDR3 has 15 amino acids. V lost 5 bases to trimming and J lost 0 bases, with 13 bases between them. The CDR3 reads CASSQNGGMNTEAFF. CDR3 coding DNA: TGTGCCAGCAGCCAAAATGGGGGCATGAACACTGAAGCTTTCTTT.

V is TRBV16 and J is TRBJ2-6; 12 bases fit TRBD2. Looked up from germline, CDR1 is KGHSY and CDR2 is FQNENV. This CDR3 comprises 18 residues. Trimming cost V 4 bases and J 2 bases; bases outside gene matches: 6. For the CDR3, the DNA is TGTGCCAGCAGCCCGCCGGGACTAGCGGGCACTGGGGCCAACGTCCTGACTTTC. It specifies CASSPPGLAGTGANVLTF.

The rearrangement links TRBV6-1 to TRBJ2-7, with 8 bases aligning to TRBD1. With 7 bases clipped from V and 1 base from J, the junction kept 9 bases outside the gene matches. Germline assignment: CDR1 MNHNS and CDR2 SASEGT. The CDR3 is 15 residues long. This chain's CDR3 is CASTQSQGASYEQYF. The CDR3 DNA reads TGTGCCAGCACCCAAAGCCAGGGGGCGTCCTACGAGCAGTACTTC.